Listed below are T cell receptor beta chains from one sample, sequenced in a study of blood T cell repertoires in COVID-19. Profiled with immunoSEQ multiplex PCR; TCRdb holds only in-frame clones, not every one. The sample records hundreds of thousands of clones, 86% being singletons. Sequencing was done on a sample of peripheral blood. These TCRs come from a woman aged 30 to 39 with active or convalescent COVID-19. Each CDR3 is given with its conserved first and last residue. A D gene is named only where the DNA matches it firmly. Size values are once, few and many counts, or a class for expanded clones, and some rows have none.

>.|TRBJ1-6|.|TRBV9
TGTGCCAGCAGCGCACAGGGAGAGAGGTCACCCCTCCACTTT
CASSAQGERSPLHF
>.|TRBJ1-6|.|TRBV6-1
TGTGCCAGCAGTGAATCGGGAGGGCCCTCCTCACCCCTCCACTTT
CASSESGGPSSPLHF
>.|TRBJ2-2|.|TRBV24-1
TGTGCCACCAGCGGGGGGCTGAACACCGGGGAGCTGTTTTTT
CATSGGLNTGELFF
>.|TRBJ2-7|.|TRBV20-1
TGCAGTGTGGGAGGCGACTACGAGCAGTACTTC
CSVGGDYEQYF
>TRBD1|TRBJ2-1|.|TRBV3-1/TRBV3-2
TGTGCCAGCAGCCAAGGCAGGGGGCTGGCGAATGAGCAGTTCTTC
CASSQGRGLANEQFF
>.|TRBJ1-4|once|TRBV10-3
TGTGCCATCAGGGAGTCCGGGGAAGCTAATGAAAAACTGTTTTTT
CAIRESGEANEKLFF
>.|TRBJ2-1|.|TRBV6-5
TGTGCCAGCAGCTGGAGGGCCCCGGGGTCTGATGAGCAGTTCTTC
CASSWRAPGSDEQFF
>.|TRBJ1-2|.|TRBV14
TGTGCCAGCAGCCCAAGGGGACTGTCGCTCTATGGCTACACCTTC
CASSPRGLSLYGYTF
>TRBD2|TRBJ2-1|.|TRBV5-4
TGTGCCAGCAGCCTTAGCGGGGTTAGCTCCTACAATGAGCAGTTCTTC
CASSLSGVSSYNEQFF
>.|TRBJ1-1|.|TRBV6-5
TGTGCCAGCAGTCGTACGTGGGGAGTGAACACTGAAGCTTTCTTT
CASSRTWGVNTEAFF
>.|TRBJ1-6|.|TRBV28
TGTGCCAGCAGCCAATCCAGGGACAAGAATAATTCACCCCTCCACTTT
CASSQSRDKNNSPLHF
>.|TRBJ1-2|.|TRBV12-3/TRBV12-4
TGTGCCAGCAGTTCGACAGGCTATGGCTACACCTTC
CASSSTGYGYTF
>TRBD1|TRBJ2-2|.|TRBV19
TGTGCCAGTAGCGGGAGACAGGGGATCACCGGGGAGCTGTTTTTT
CASSGRQGITGELFF
>TRBD1|TRBJ1-5|.|TRBV6-5
TGTGCCAGCAGTTCCGGACAGGGCAAGAGCAATCAGCCCCAGCATTTT
CASSSGQGKSNQPQHF
>TRBD1|TRBJ2-1|.|TRBV6-1
TGTGCCAGCAGTGAACTAATTGTGCAGGGGGCTAATGAGCAGTTCTTC
CASSELIVQGANEQFF
>.|TRBJ2-2|.|TRBV10-1
TGCGCCAGCAGGGCAGGGAACACCGGGGAGCTGTTTTTT
CASRAGNTGELFF
>.|TRBJ1-1|.|TRBV29-1
TGCAGCGGCCACACACAGGGAATGGGAGCTTTCTTT
CSGHTQGMGAFF
>.|TRBJ1-1|.|TRBV30
TGTGCCTTACGGGCCGGGGGGCCGGGTAAAGCTTTCTTT
CALRAGGPGKAFF
>.|TRBJ2-7|.|TRBV29-1
TGCAGCGTTGTCGACAGGCGCTTTCGCTACGAGCAGTACTTC
CSVVDRRFRYEQYF
>.|TRBJ1-2|few|TRBV10-1
TGCGCCAGCAGTGGATCGGAGGCCTATGGCTACACCTTC
CASSGSEAYGYTF
>TRBD1|TRBJ1-1|.|TRBV15
TGTGCCACCAGCAGTGGGGGTCTACAGGGGGCGTTCGGAGAAGCTTTCTTT
CATSSGGLQGAFGEAFF
>TRBD2|TRBJ2-7|.|TRBV7-6
TGTGCCAGTAAGCGGGGGAGATACGAGCAGTACTTC
CASKRGRYEQYF
>.|TRBJ2-1|.|TRBV3-1/TRBV3-2
TGTGCCAGCAGCACGAAGCCAACGCAGGGTTACAATGAGCAGTTCTTC
CASSTKPTQGYNEQFF
>.|TRBJ1-6|.|TRBV5-5
TGTGCCAGCAGCTTGGGTGCCAGGGAGGCTTCACCCCTCCACTTT
CASSLGAREASPLHF
>TRBD1|TRBJ1-2|.|TRBV19
TGTGCCAGTAGTCCCCCGGGGACAGACTATGGCTACACCTTC
CASSPPGTDYGYTF
>TRBD1|TRBJ2-7|.|TRBV7-9
TGTGCCAGCAGCTTAAGACAGGGTAACTACGAGCAGTACTTC
CASSLRQGNYEQYF
>.|TRBJ1-2|once|TRBV5-1
TGCGCCAGCAGCTTCGTACAGGCCTCCACTAACTATGGCTACACCTTC
CASSFVQASTNYGYTF
>TRBD1|TRBJ2-1|.|TRBV19
TGTGCCAGTAGTGTTACAGGGGGTTACAATGAGCAGTTCTTC
CASSVTGGYNEQFF
>.|TRBJ1-1|.|TRBV6-5
TGTGCCAGCATCCCTTCGGGGGCTGAAGCTTTCTTT
CASIPSGAEAFF
>.|TRBJ2-3|.|TRBV27
TGTGCCAGCAGCGGGGGTAGCTCTACAGATACGCAGTATTTT
CASSGGSSTDTQYF
>TRBD1|TRBJ2-5|.|TRBV3-1/TRBV3-2
TGTGCCAGCAGCCAAAGGACAGGGGTGAGGGAGACCCAGTACTTC
CASSQRTGVRETQYF
>.|TRBJ2-7|few|TRBV4-1
TGCGCCAGCAGCCCTACAGGGACCTACGAGCAGTACTTC
CASSPTGTYEQYF